This is a list of T cell receptor beta chains from one sample in a study of cytomegalovirus exposure and HLA in healthy donors. Libraries were prepared by immunoSEQ multiplex PCR; TCRdb keeps only in-frame clonotypes and omits some of them. The sample comprises 180,000 or so clones, about four fifths of which are singletons, and about 0.8% rests with the top ten. The material sequenced was PBMCs. These receptors were obtained from a woman aged 18 to 35 in good health and CMV-seronegative. Both conserved end residues are part of each CDR3. Fields, in order: V gene, D gene, clone size, J gene, CDR3 protein, CDR3 DNA. The D gene is left open where the match is weak. Where a row states a size, it is once, few, many or the class of an expanded clone; other rows omit it.

TRBV7-2,NA,NA,TRBJ1-2,CASSFAGGDNYGYTF,TGTGCCAGCAGCTTTGCGGGGGGCGATAACTATGGCTACACCTTC
TRBV27,TRBD2,NA,TRBJ2-1,CASRSLSGSPNNEQFF,TGTGCCAGCAGGAGCCTTAGCGGGAGCCCCAACAATGAGCAGTTCTTC
TRBV18,TRBD1,once,TRBJ2-3,CASSPFRGFGTDTQYF,TGTGCCAGCTCACCGTTCAGGGGGTTTGGAACAGATACGCAGTATTTT
TRBV4-1,TRBD2,once,TRBJ2-5,CASSQASSGRAQETQYF,TGCGCCAGCAGCCAAGCGTCTAGCGGGCGAGCCCAAGAGACCCAGTACTTC
TRBV27,NA,NA,TRBJ2-7,CASSSGGGEQYF,TGTGCCAGCAGTTCAGGTGGGGGGGAGCAGTACTTC
TRBV6-1,TRBD2,few,TRBJ2-3,CASSSERETDTQYF,TGTGCCAGCAGTTCCGAGCGGGAGACAGATACGCAGTATTTT
TRBV4-3,TRBD2,NA,TRBJ2-1,CASSQGGSRSDEQFF,TGCGCCAGCAGCCAAGGCGGGAGTAGGTCCGATGAGCAGTTCTTC
TRBV28,NA,NA,TRBJ1-5,CASSPQLGQPQHF,TGTGCCAGCAGTCCACAGCTCGGCCAGCCCCAGCATTTT
TRBV6-1,NA,NA,TRBJ2-1,CASVAMSSYNEQFF,TGTGCCAGCGTAGCGATGAGCTCCTACAATGAGCAGTTCTTC
TRBV19,NA,NA,TRBJ2-5,CASSIAAGSLETQYF,TGTGCCAGTAGTATAGCTGCAGGGTCTCTGGAGACCCAGTACTTC
TRBV6-5,TRBD2,NA,TRBJ2-7,CASTWGEGGYEQYF,TGTGCCAGCACCTGGGGGGAGGGCGGCTACGAGCAGTACTTC
TRBV5-6,TRBD2,NA,TRBJ2-7,CASSAFGLAGRNEQYF,TGTGCCAGCAGCGCCTTTGGGCTAGCGGGAAGGAACGAGCAGTACTTC
TRBV2,NA,NA,TRBJ1-1,CASSEAVGMNTEAFF,TGTGCCAGCAGTGAAGCGGTGGGCATGAACACTGAAGCTTTCTTT
TRBV19,TRBD2,NA,TRBJ2-7,CASSISSGRVYEQYF,TGTGCCAGTAGTATCAGTAGCGGGAGGGTTTACGAGCAGTACTTC
TRBV28,NA,NA,TRBJ1-1,CASRIPSPSPPEAFF,TGTGCCAGCAGAATTCCGAGCCCCTCGCCACCTGAAGCTTTCTTT
TRBV2,NA,NA,TRBJ2-7,CASRDQGLSYEQYF,TGTGCCAGCAGGGACCAGGGCCTTTCCTACGAGCAGTACTTC